This T cell receptor (beta chain) was found in a study of cytomegalovirus exposure and HLA in healthy donors. This clone was seen more than once but under ten times. What it binds is unknown. With 60 Vbeta and 13 Jbeta primers, the PCR was carried out. Under the authors' procedure: It was a later analysis that counted 75 million to 90 million unique TCR beta chains, of which some 9.9 million were shared. Measured with immunoSEQ multiplex PCR; TCRdb has only the in-frame clones, and not every one. The V and J calls and the clone size are those of that table, but D and trimming were determined from the DNA. Of over 110,000 clones listed, about four fifths are singletons. Study results and limitations: Reportedly, diagnosis of cytomegalovirus status by the classifier showed high specificity and sensitivity.

CDR1 and CDR2 from the germline V gene are LNHDA and SQIVND (reference sequence). V shed 4 bases, J shed 3 bases, and the junction held 5 bases outside the gene matches. The CDR3 totals 14 residues. The sample was PBMCs. The rearrangement joins TRBV19 to TRBJ2-7; TRBD1 agrees at 8 bases. This sequence was found in a woman between 40 and 55 years old in good health and CMV-seropositive. CDR3 nucleotide sequence: TGTGCCAGTAGTAAGGGACAGGACGTCTACGAGCAGTACTTC. It translates to CASSKGQDVYEQYF. The full variable domain, its missing parts supplied by reference TRBV19 and TRBJ2-7, is DGGITQSPKYLFRKEGQNVTLSCEQNLNHDAMYWYRQDPGQGLRLIYYSQIVNDFQKGDIAEGYSVSREKKESFPLTVTSAQKNPTAFYLCASSKGQDVYEQYFGPGTRLTVT.